Sequencing of this TCR beta chain was carried out in a study of blood T cell repertoires in COVID-19. Overall study: Sources were T cells, B-cell-depleted T cells, or PBMCs; the material itself was cDNA or gDNA.

The protocol was immunoSEQ multiplex PCR, while the TCRdb copy is restricted to in-frame clones and leaves out a portion. The table lists 220,000 or so clones, roughly 84% of them singletons. This CDR3 is 13 amino acids long. In germline, CDR1 is SGHTA, CDR2 FQGNSA. V shed 5 bases and J shed 7 bases, with 11 bases lying between them. Sequencing was performed on PBMCs or T cells enriched from blood (not recorded which). This TCR came from a middle-aged woman who had recovered from COVID-19. The V gene is TRBV7-2, the J gene TRBJ2-2; D is unresolved. The CDR3 DNA reads as TGTGCCAGCAGCCGCGGATTTGGCGGGGAGCTGTTTTTT. Its protein is CASSRGFGGELFF.